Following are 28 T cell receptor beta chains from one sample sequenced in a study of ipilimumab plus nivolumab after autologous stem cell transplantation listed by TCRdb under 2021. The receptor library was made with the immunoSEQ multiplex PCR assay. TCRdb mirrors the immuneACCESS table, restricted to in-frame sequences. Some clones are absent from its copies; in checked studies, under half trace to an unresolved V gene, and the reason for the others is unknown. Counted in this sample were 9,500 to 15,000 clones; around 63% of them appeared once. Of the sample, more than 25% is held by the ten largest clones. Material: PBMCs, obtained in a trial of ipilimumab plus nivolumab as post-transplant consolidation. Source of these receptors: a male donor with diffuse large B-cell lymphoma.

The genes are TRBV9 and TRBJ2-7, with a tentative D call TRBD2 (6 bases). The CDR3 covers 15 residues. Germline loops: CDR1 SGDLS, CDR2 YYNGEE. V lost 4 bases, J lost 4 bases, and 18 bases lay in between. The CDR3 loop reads CASSPEPREHYEQYF. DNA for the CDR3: TGTGCCAGCAGCCCGGAGCCTCGGGAGCATTACGAGCAGTACTTC.

In DNA form, the CDR3 reads TGTGCCAGCAGCCCCGGGACAGGGCTCGAGCAGTACTTC. Its protein product is CASSPGTGLEQYF. The chain couples TRBV6-6 to TRBJ2-7; 9 bases are shared with TRBD1. Germline loops: CDR1 MNHNY, CDR2 SVGAGI (reference sequence). Germline trimming cut 6 bases from V and 6 bases from J; bases unmatched to any gene: 6. This CDR3 contains 13 residues.

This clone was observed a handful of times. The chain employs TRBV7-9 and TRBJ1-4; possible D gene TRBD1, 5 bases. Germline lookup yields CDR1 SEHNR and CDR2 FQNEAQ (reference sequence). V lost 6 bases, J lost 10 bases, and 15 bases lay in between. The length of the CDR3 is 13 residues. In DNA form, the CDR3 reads TGTGCCAGCAGTCAAGAGACAGACCGAAAACTGTTTTTT. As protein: CASSQETDRKLFF. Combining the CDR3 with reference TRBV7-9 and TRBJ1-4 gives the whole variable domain DTGVSQNPRHKITKRGQNVTFRCDPISEHNRLYWYRQTLGQGPEFLTYFQNEAQLEKSRLLSDRFSAERPKGSFSTLEIQRTEQGDSAMYLCASSQETDRKLFFGSGTQLSVL.

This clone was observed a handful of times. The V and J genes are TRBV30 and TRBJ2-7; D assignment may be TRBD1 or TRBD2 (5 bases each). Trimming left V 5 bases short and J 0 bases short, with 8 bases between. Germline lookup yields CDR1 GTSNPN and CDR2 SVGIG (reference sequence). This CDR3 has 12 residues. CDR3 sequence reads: CAWGTDSYEQYF. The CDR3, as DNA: TGTGCCTGGGGGACGGACTCCTACGAGCAGTACTTC.

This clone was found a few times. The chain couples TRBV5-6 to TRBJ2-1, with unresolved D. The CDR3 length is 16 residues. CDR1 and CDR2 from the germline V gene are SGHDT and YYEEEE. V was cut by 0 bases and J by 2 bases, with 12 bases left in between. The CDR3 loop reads CASSLVGLTAYNEQFF. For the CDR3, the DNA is TGTGCCAGCAGCTTGGTCGGGTTAACGGCCTACAATGAGCAGTTCTTC.

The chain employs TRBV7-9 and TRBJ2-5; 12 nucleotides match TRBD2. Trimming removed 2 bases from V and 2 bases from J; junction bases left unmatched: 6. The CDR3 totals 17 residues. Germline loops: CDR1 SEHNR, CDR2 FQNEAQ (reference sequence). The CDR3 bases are TGTGCCAGCAGCTTAAAAACTAGCGGGGGGAGTCAAGAGACCCAGTACTTC. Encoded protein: CASSLKTSGGSQETQYF.

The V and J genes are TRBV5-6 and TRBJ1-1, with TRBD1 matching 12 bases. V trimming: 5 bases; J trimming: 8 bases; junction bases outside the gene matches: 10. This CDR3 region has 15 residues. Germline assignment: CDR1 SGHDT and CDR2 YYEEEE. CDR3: CASSLVGTGGLEAFF. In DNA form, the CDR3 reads TGTGCCAGCAGTCTGGTGGGGACAGGGGGCTTGGAAGCTTTCTTT.

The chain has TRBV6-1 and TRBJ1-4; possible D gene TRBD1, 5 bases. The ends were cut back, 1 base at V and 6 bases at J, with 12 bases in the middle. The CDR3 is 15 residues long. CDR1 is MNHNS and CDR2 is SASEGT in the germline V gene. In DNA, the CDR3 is TGTGCCAGCAGTGAAGTCGACAGATCCCATGAAAAACTGTTTTTT. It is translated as CASSEVDRSHEKLFF.

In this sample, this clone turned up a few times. The CDR3 DNA sequence: TGTGCCAGCAGCGTGGGTGTATCCACTGAAGCTTTCTTT. This gives the protein CASSVGVSTEAFF. The rearrangement joins TRBV7-6 to TRBJ1-1; D gene unclear. Per germline, CDR1 SGHVS and CDR2 FNYEAQ. V was pared by 5 bases and J by 4 bases, with 11 bases between. The CDR3 extends over 13 amino acids.

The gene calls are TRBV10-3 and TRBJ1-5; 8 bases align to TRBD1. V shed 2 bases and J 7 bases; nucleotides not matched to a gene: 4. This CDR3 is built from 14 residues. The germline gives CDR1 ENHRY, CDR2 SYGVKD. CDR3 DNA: TGTGCCATCAGTGAGGACAGGGGAGGCCAGCCCCAGCATTTT. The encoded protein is CAISEDRGGQPQHF.

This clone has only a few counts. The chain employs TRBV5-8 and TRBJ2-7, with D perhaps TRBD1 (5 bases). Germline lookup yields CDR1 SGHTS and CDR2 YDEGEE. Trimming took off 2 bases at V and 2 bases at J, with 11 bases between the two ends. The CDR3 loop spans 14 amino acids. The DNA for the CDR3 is TGTGCCAGCAGCTTATCAGGGTCGGCCTACGAGCAGTACTTC. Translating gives CASSLSGSAYEQYF. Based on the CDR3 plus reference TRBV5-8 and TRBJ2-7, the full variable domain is EAGVTQSPTHLIKTRGQQATLRCSPISGHTSVYWYQQALGLGLQFLLWYDEGEERNRGNFPPRFSGRQFPNYSSELNVNALELEDSALYLCASSLSGSAYEQYFGPGTRLTVT.

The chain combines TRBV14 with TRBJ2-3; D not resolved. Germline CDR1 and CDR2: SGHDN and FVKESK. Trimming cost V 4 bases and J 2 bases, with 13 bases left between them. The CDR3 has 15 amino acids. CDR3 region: CASSPLGNPTDTQYF. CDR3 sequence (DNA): TGTGCCAGCAGCCCCCTGGGGAATCCCACAGATACGCAGTATTTT.

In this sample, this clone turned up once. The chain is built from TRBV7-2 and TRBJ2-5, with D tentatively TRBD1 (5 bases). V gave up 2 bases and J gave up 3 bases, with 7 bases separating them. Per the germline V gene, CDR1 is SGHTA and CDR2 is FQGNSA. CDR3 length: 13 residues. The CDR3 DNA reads TGTGCCAGCAGCTTATTACAGGAAGAGACCCAGTACTTC. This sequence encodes CASSLLQEETQYF.

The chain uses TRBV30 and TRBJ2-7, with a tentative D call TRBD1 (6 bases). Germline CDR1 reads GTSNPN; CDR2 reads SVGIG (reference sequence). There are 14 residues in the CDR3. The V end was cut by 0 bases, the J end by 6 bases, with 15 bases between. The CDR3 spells CAWSVPEQGPEQYF. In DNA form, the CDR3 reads TGTGCCTGGAGTGTACCGGAGCAGGGGCCCGAGCAGTACTTC.

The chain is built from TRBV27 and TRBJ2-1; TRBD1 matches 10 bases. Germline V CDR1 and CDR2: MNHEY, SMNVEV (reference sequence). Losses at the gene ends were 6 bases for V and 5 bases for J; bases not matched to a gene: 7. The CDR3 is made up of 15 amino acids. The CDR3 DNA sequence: TGTGCCAGCAGACTTGGACAGGGGGTAAACAATGAGCAGTTCTTC. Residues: CASRLGQGVNNEQFF.

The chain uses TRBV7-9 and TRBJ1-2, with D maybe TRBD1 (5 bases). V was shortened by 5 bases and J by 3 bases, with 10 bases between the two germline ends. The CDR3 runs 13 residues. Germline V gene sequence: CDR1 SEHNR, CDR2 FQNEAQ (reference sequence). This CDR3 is CASSVGGDYGYTF. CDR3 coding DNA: TGTGCCAGCAGCGTGGGGGGAGACTATGGCTACACCTTC.

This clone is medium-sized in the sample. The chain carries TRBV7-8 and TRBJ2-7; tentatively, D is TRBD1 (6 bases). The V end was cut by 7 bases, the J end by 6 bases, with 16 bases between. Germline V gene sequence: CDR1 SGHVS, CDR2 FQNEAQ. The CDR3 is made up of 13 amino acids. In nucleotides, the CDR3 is TGTGCCAGCAATTCCCCGGGACACCTCGAGCAGTACTTC. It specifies CASNSPGHLEQYF.

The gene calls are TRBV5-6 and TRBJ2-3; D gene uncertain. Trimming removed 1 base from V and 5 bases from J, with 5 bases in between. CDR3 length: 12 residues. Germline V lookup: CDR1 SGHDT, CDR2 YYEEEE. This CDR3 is CASSLNGDTQYF. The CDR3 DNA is TGTGCCAGCAGCTTGAATGGAGATACGCAGTATTTT.

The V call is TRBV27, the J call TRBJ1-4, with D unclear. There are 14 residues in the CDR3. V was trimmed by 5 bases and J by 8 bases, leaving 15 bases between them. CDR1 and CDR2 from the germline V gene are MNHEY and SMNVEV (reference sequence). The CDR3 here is CASSLTPLGEKLFF. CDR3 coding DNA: TGTGCCAGCAGTCTAACCCCCCTGGGAGAAAAACTGTTTTTT.

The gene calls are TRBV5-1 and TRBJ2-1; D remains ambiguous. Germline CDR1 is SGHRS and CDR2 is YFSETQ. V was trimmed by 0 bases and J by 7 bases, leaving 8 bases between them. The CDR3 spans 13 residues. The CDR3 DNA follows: TGCGCCAGCAGCTTGGGACTTCCTAATGAGCAGTTCTTC. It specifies CASSLGLPNEQFF.

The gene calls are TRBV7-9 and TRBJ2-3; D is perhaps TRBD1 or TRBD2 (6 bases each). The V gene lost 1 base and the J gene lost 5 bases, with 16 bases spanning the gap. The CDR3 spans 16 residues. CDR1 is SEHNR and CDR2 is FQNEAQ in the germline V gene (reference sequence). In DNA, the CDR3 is TGTGCCAGCAGCTTAGTAGCTGGGGGGCCTGGAGATACGCAGTATTTT. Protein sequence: CASSLVAGGPGDTQYF.

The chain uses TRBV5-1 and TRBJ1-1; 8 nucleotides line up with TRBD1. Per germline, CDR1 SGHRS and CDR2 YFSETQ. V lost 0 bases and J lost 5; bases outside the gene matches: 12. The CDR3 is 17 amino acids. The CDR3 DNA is TGCGCCAGCAGCTTGGGAGACAGGGGTGGGTGGAAGACTGAAGCTTTCTTT. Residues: CASSLGDRGGWKTEAFF. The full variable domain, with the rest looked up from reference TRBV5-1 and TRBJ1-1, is KAGVTQTPRYLIKTRGQQVTLSCSPISGHRSVSWYQQTPGQGLQFLFEYFSETQRNKGNFPGRFSGRQFSNSRSEMNVSTLELGDSALYLCASSLGDRGGWKTEAFFGQGTRLTVV.

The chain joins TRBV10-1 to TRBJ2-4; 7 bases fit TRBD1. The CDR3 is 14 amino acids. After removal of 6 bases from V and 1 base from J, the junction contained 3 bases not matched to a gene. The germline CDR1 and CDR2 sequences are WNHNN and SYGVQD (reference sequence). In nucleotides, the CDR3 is TGCGCCAGCAGCAAGACAGGGGCCAAAAACATTCAGTACTTC. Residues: CASSKTGAKNIQYF.

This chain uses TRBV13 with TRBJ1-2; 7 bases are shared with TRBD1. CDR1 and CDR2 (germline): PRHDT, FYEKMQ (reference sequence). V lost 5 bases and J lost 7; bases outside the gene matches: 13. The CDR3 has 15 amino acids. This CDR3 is CASSPRTGASPGYTF. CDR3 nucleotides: TGTGCCAGCAGCCCCCGGACAGGCGCGTCACCTGGCTACACCTTC. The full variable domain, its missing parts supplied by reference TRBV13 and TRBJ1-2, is AAGVIQSPRHLIKEKRETATLKCYPIPRHDTVYWYQQGPGQDPQFLISFYEKMQSDKGSIPDRFSAQQFSDYHSELNMSSLELGDSALYFCASSPRTGASPGYTFGSGTRLTVV.

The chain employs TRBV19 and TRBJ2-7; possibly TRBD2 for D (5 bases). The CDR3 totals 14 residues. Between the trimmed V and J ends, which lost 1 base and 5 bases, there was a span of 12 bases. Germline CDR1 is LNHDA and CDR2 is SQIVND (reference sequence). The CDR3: CASSIVRGPHEQYF. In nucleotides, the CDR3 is TGTGCCAGTAGTATAGTCAGAGGGCCCCACGAGCAGTACTTC.

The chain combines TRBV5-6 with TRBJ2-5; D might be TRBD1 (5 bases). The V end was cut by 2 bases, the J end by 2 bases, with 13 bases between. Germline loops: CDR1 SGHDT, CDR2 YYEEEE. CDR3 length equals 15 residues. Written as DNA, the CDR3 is TGTGCCAGCAGCTTATCCGGAACAGGACAAGAGACCCAGTACTTC. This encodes CASSLSGTGQETQYF.

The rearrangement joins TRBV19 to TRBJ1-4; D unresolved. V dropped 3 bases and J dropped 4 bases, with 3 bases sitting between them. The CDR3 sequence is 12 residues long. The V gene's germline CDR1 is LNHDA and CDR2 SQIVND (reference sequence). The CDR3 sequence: CASSIRNEKLFF. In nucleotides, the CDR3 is TGTGCCAGTAGTATCCGTAATGAAAAACTGTTTTTT. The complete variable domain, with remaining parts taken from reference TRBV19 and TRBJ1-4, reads DGGITQSPKYLFRKEGQNVTLSCEQNLNHDAMYWYRQDPGQGLRLIYYSQIVNDFQKGDIAEGYSVSREKKESFPLTVTSAQKNPTAFYLCASSIRNEKLFFGSGTQLSVL.

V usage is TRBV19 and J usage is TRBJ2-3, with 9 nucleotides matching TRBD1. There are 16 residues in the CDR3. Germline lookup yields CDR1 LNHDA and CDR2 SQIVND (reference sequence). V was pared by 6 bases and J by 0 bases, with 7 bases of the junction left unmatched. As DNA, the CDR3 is TGTGCCAGTAGCCACGGGACAGGGCTCAGCACAGATACGCAGTATTTT. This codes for CASSHGTGLSTDTQYF.